Sequencing of this TCR beta chain was carried out in a study of blood T cell repertoires in COVID-19. Per the study methods: Amplification from reference gene primers served as the basis for estimated nucleated cell counts. The table came from immunoSEQ multiplex PCR; TCRdb's copy has only in-frame clones and leaves some out. The D gene and trimming were derived from the DNA, and the V and J assignments and clone size from that table. The sample holds about 84,000 clones; approximately 81% are singletons and the top ten take less than 20%. The sequenced sample consisted of peripheral blood. The clonotype comes from a woman aged 80 or over with acute or convalescent COVID-19.

The CDR3 sequence is CASSPGVGPSYEQYF. The CDR3 DNA reads as TGTGCCAGCAGCCCCGGGGTGGGTCCCTCCTACGAGCAGTACTTC. This chain links TRBV28 with TRBJ2-7, with TRBD2 as a possible D gene (5 bases). This CDR3 has 15 residues. V lost 6 bases to trimming and J lost 0 bases, with 15 bases between them. Germline assignment: CDR1 MDHEN and CDR2 SYDVKM.